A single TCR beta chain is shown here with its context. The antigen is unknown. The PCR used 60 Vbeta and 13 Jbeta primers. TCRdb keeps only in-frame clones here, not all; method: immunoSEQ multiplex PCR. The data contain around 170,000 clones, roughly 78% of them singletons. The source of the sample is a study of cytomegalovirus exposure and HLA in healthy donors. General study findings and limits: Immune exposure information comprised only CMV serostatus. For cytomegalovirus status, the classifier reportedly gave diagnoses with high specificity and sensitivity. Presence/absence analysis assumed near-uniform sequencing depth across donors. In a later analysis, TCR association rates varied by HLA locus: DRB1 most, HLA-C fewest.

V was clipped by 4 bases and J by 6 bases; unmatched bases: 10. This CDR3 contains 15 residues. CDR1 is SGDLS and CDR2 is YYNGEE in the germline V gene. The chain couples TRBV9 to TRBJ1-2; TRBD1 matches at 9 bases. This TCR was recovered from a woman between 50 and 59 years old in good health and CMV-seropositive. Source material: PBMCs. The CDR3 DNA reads TGTGCCAGCAGCCCCCCCCTTACAGGGGGCAATGGCTACACCTTC. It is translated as CASSPPLTGGNGYTF.